Following are 28 T cell receptor beta chains from one sample sequenced in a study of shared clonotypes between healthy human individuals. Clones were read by immunoSEQ multiplex PCR, and TCRdb kept only the in-frame ones, dropping some. The sample consists of hundreds of thousands of clones, approximately 97% of them appearing once. Material for sequencing was naive CD4+ T cells sorted from blood. Subset defined: CD45RA+ positively selected. Receptors originate from a woman aged 25 to 45 in good health.

The J gene is TRBJ1-1, the V gene TRBV21-1. TRBV21-1 is a pseudogene locus. This CDR3 contains 14 residues. CDR3 region: CASSKVRQNTEAFF. The CDR3 region has the DNA TGTGCCAGCAGCAAAGTGAGGCAGAACACTGAAGCTTTCTTT.

The rearrangement links TRBV11-1 to TRBJ2-7, with TRBD2 matching over 10 bases. There are 15 residues in the CDR3. Trimming cost V 1 base and J 3 bases; bases outside gene matches: 3. Germline V gene sequence: CDR1 SGHAT, CDR2 FQDESV (reference sequence). The CDR3 DNA reads as TGTGCCAGCAGCTTAGTCCTAGCGGGGGACTACGAGCAGTACTTC. As protein: CASSLVLAGDYEQYF.

This chain joins TRBV25-1 and TRBJ2-2; 8 nucleotides line up with TRBD2. CDR3 length: 17 residues. V was clipped by 3 bases and J by 6 bases; unmatched bases: 12. Germline-derived CDR1 and CDR2 are MGHDK and SYGVNS. CDR3 in amino acids: CASSDSGLVLRPGELFF. The CDR3 DNA is TGTGCCAGCAGTGACTCGGGACTAGTCTTGCGCCCCGGGGAGCTGTTTTTT.

This sequence joins TRBV7-2 and TRBJ2-7; D is unclear. The CDR3 extends over 14 amino acids. The germline CDR1 and CDR2 sequences are SGHTA and FQGNSA. Between the trimmed V and J ends, which lost 2 bases and 2 bases, there was a span of 10 bases. The CDR3 here is CASSLFLTTYEQYF. The CDR3 DNA reads as TGTGCCAGCAGCTTATTTCTTACAACCTACGAGCAGTACTTC.

J is TRBJ1-5 and V is TRBV28, with D hard to call. CDR3 length: 15 amino acids. Trimming stripped 2 bases from V and 3 bases from J, with 11 bases between. CDR1 MDHEN and CDR2 SYDVKM come from the germline V gene. The CDR3 DNA follows: TGTGCCAGCAGTTTAACGTCCCTTTTCAATCAGCCCCAGCATTTT. It encodes CASSLTSLFNQPQHF.

The chain uses TRBV27 and TRBJ2-5, with 9 bases fitting TRBD2. V was clipped by 3 bases and J by 5 bases; unmatched bases: 13. Germline-derived CDR1 and CDR2 are MNHEY and SMNVEV (reference sequence). The CDR3 contains 17 residues. This chain's CDR3 is CASSFSGSGRGVETQYF. As DNA, the CDR3 is TGTGCCAGCAGTTTCAGTGGTAGCGGGAGAGGTGTGGAGACCCAGTACTTC.

The table lists this clone with a count of one. The V and J genes are TRBV9 and TRBJ2-3; 10 bases fit TRBD2. Germline V gene sequence: CDR1 SGDLS, CDR2 YYNGEE. The V gene end was trimmed by 0 bases and the J gene end by 4 bases; junction bases not matched to a gene: 2. The CDR3 extends over 15 amino acids. CDR3 protein: CASSVASGSADTQYF. CDR3 nucleotide sequence: TGTGCCAGCAGCGTAGCTAGCGGGAGTGCAGATACGCAGTATTTT.

The CDR3 loop reads CASSTRTGYGEAFF. The DNA of the CDR3 is TGTGCCAGTAGTACCCGGACAGGGTATGGTGAAGCTTTCTTT. The J gene is TRBJ1-1, the V gene TRBV19; the match to TRBD1 covers 8 bases. This CDR3 has 14 residues. The germline V gene encodes CDR1 LNHDA and CDR2 SQIVND (reference sequence). The trim removed 4 bases at V and 7 bases at J, leaving 8 bases unmatched.

The rearrangement links TRBV11-2 to TRBJ2-2; D may match TRBD1 or TRBD2 (5 bases each). Germline V lookup: CDR1 SGHAT, CDR2 FQNNGV. The CDR3 is 13 amino acids. V lost 7 bases and J 5 bases, leaving 11 bases between the germline ends. As DNA, the CDR3 is TGTGCCAGCACCCCATGGGGGACCGGGGAGCTGTTTTTT. This gives the protein CASTPWGTGELFF. The variable domain in full, with the rest retrieved from reference TRBV11-2 and TRBJ2-2, is EAGVAQSPRYKIIEKRQSVAFWCNPISGHATLYWYQQILGQGPKLLIQFQNNGVVDDSQLPKDRFSAERLKGVDSTLKIQPAKLEDSAVYLCASTPWGTGELFFGEGSRLTVL.

The chain has TRBV6-5 and TRBJ2-1, with TRBD1 as a possible D gene (5 bases). Trimming shortened V by 6 bases and J by 5 bases, and 17 bases separated the two germline ends. This CDR3 contains 15 residues. Germline V gives CDR1 MNHEY, CDR2 SVGAGI. The CDR3, as DNA: TGTGCCAGCAGCCGAACAAGACAGAGAGACAATGAGCAGTTCTTC. This sequence encodes CASSRTRQRDNEQFF.

The V and J genes are TRBV5-4 and TRBJ2-7; 7 bases agree with TRBD1. Germline trimming cut 0 bases from V and 4 bases from J; bases unmatched to any gene: 7. CDR1 is SGHNT and CDR2 is YYREEE in the germline V gene (reference sequence). CDR3 length equals 15 residues. The DNA for the CDR3 is TGTGCCAGCAGCTTGGGAGGGGGCAATCGGTACGAGCAGTACTTC. This codes for CASSLGGGNRYEQYF.

This clone was observed a handful of times. The rearrangement joins TRBV5-6 to TRBJ2-7, with TRBD1 matching 10 bases. CDR1 and CDR2 (germline): SGHDT, YYEEEE. The ends lost 3 bases at V and 1 base at J; junction bases unmatched: 4. CDR3 length: 15 amino acids. In DNA form, the CDR3 reads TGTGCCAGCAGCTCTGGGACAGGGGCTTCCTACGAGCAGTACTTC. This codes for CASSSGTGASYEQYF.

This chain uses TRBV7-8 with TRBJ2-7; 8 nucleotides agree with TRBD1. The V gene's germline CDR1 is SGHVS and CDR2 FQNEAQ. This CDR3 has 16 amino acids. V was clipped by 5 bases and J by 1 base; unmatched bases: 10. The CDR3 DNA reads TGTGCCAGCAGCCTTAGGACAGGGTGGGATTCCTACGAGCAGTACTTC. It translates to CASSLRTGWDSYEQYF. Full variable domain (outside the CDR3, taken from reference TRBV7-8 and TRBJ2-7): GAGVSQSPRYKVAKRGQDVALRCDPISGHVSLFWYQQALGQGPEFLTYFQNEAQLDKSGLPSDRFFAERPEGSVSTLKIQRTQQEDSAVYLCASSLRTGWDSYEQYFGPGTRLTVT.

The rearrangement joins TRBV10-1 to TRBJ2-2; no clear D. The CDR3 has 11 residues. The ends were cut back, 9 bases at V and 8 bases at J, with 10 bases in the middle. Germline V gene data show CDR1 as WNHNN and CDR2 as SYGVQD (reference sequence). The CDR3 DNA follows: TGCGCCAGGAGGATGGAGGGGGAGCTGTTTTTT. Its translation: CARRMEGELFF.

The chain is built from TRBV4-2 and TRBJ1-5; D gene uncertain. V gave up 0 bases and J gave up 1 base, with 13 bases separating them. The CDR3 totals 17 residues. Germline CDR1 is LGHNA and CDR2 is YNFKEQ. CDR3 in DNA: TGTGCCAGCAGCCAAGATGGCGGGATCTGGAGCAATCAGCCCCAGCATTTT. This sequence encodes CASSQDGGIWSNQPQHF.

The V call is TRBV10-1, the J call TRBJ2-7, with 9 nucleotides matching TRBD1. The CDR3 consists of 15 residues. J was trimmed by 7 bases and V by 4 bases; bases with no gene match: 11. Germline V lookup: CDR1 WNHNN, CDR2 SYGVQD (reference sequence). The CDR3 sequence: CASSAPGQGRSEQYF. CDR3 bases: TGCGCCAGCAGTGCCCCGGGACAGGGACGGAGTGAGCAGTACTTC.

This rearrangement joins TRBV4-1 to TRBJ2-7, with D maybe TRBD2 (6 bases). The length of the CDR3 is 14 residues. Germline assignment: CDR1 MGHRA and CDR2 YSYEKL. The V end was cut by 0 bases, the J end by 8 bases, with 14 bases between. DNA for the CDR3: TGCGCCAGCAGCCAAGATTCTAGCGTTTTTAAGCAGTACTTC. Amino acid sequence: CASSQDSSVFKQYF.

V gene TRBV7-9 combines with J gene TRBJ2-7; 11 bases are a match to TRBD2. Germline CDR1 is SEHNR and CDR2 is FQNEAQ (reference sequence). The CDR3 consists of 19 residues. Trimming cost V 3 bases and J 3 bases; bases outside gene matches: 16. CDR3 amino acids: CASSFGGGSGTSGIYEQYF. The DNA for the CDR3 is TGTGCCAGCAGCTTCGGGGGTGGATCCGGGACTAGCGGAATCTACGAGCAGTACTTC.

This clone was recorded once. The gene calls are TRBV28 and TRBJ1-4; D call uncertain. CDR1 MDHEN and CDR2 SYDVKM come from the germline V gene. The CDR3 has 13 amino acids. Between the trimmed V and J ends, which lost 4 bases and 10 bases, there was a span of 13 bases. Here the CDR3 DNA reads TGTGCCAGCAGTTCGGGAACAAACAGAAAACTGTTTTTT. Its translation: CASSSGTNRKLFF. The whole variable domain, filled in from reference TRBV28 and TRBJ1-4, reads DVKVTQSSRYLVKRTGEKVFLECVQDMDHENMFWYRQDPGLGLRLIYFSYDVKMKEKGDIPEGYSVSREKKERFSLILESASTNQTSMYLCASSSGTNRKLFFGSGTQLSVL.

The CDR3 protein is CASSSSVRAPHYGYTF. CDR3 DNA sequence: TGTGCCAGTAGTAGTTCCGTCCGGGCGCCTCACTATGGCTACACCTTC. The V gene is TRBV19, the J gene TRBJ1-2, with unresolved D. The ends were cut back, 4 bases at V and 3 bases at J, with 18 bases in the middle. CDR1 and CDR2 from the germline V gene are LNHDA and SQIVND (reference sequence). The CDR3 runs to 16 residues. Looking up the rest from reference TRBV19 and TRBJ1-2 gives the full variable domain: DGGITQSPKYLFRKEGQNVTLSCEQNLNHDAMYWYRQDPGQGLRLIYYSQIVNDFQKGDIAEGYSVSREKKESFPLTVTSAQKNPTAFYLCASSSSVRAPHYGYTFGSGTRLTVV.

The chain is built from TRBV28 and TRBJ2-4, with TRBD2 identical over 8 bases. V dropped 2 bases and J dropped 0; count of bases not matched to a gene: 3. Germline V gene sequence: CDR1 MDHEN, CDR2 SYDVKM. CDR3 length: 16 residues. DNA for the CDR3: TGTGCCAGCAGTTTAGCCGGGGGGGCAGCCAAAAACATTCAGTACTTC. This codes for CASSLAGGAAKNIQYF.

This clone was counted a single time. J is TRBJ1-5 and V is TRBV6-1; D remains unclear. V shed 6 bases and J shed 7 bases, with 16 bases lying between them. Germline V CDR1 and CDR2: MNHNS, SASEGT. CDR3 length: 14 amino acids. The CDR3 sequence is CASSEINGMQPQHF. The DNA for the CDR3 is TGTGCCAGCAGCGAGATTAATGGGATGCAGCCCCAGCATTTT.

This clone was recorded only once. This chain joins TRBV11-2 and TRBJ1-2; tentative D call: TRBD1 (5 bases). The germline V gene has CDR1 SGHAT and CDR2 FQNNGV. The CDR3 covers 15 residues. Trimming pared 4 bases from V and 1 base from J, leaving 13 bases between. This CDR3 reads CASSSYRGLNYGYTF. The CDR3 DNA sequence: TGTGCCAGCAGCTCATACCGGGGCCTTAACTATGGCTACACCTTC.

The chain uses TRBV18 and TRBJ2-1, with 11 bases fitting TRBD2. Germline lookup yields CDR1 KGHSH and CDR2 LQKENI. Trimming at V came to 5 bases and at J to 6 bases, leaving 15 bases not matched to a gene. CDR3 size: 18 residues. CDR3 protein: CASSTPPLAGGVVNEQFF. CDR3 coding DNA: TGTGCCAGCTCAACCCCCCCCTTAGCGGGAGGGGTGGTCAATGAGCAGTTCTTC.

The chain joins TRBV28 to TRBJ2-1, with D uncertain. This CDR3 contains 16 residues. Trimming cost V 5 bases and J 9 bases, with 23 bases left between them. CDR1 is MDHEN, CDR2 SYDVKM, per germline. The CDR3 sequence: CASSAPERRHSSEQFF. CDR3 coding DNA: TGTGCCAGCAGTGCCCCCGAGCGCCGGCATTCTAGTGAGCAGTTCTTC. Full variable domain (rest looked up from reference TRBV28 and TRBJ2-1): DVKVTQSSRYLVKRTGEKVFLECVQDMDHENMFWYRQDPGLGLRLIYFSYDVKMKEKGDIPEGYSVSREKKERFSLILESASTNQTSMYLCASSAPERRHSSEQFFGPGTRLTVL.

This chain links TRBV5-1 with TRBJ1-1; 8 bases are a match to TRBD1. Germline CDR1 reads SGHRS; CDR2 reads YFSETQ. The CDR3 is 14 amino acids. Trimming took 1 base from V and 6 from J; bases not matched to a gene: 5. The CDR3 sequence: CASSLPGQGAEAFF. The CDR3 coding sequence is TGCGCCAGCAGCTTGCCTGGACAGGGCGCTGAAGCTTTCTTT. Based on the CDR3 plus reference TRBV5-1 and TRBJ1-1, the full variable domain is KAGVTQTPRYLIKTRGQQVTLSCSPISGHRSVSWYQQTPGQGLQFLFEYFSETQRNKGNFPGRFSGRQFSNSRSEMNVSTLELGDSALYLCASSLPGQGAEAFFGQGTRLTVV.

This clone was seen just once. V gene TRBV28 combines with J gene TRBJ1-1, with 8 nucleotides matching TRBD1. CDR3 length: 14 amino acids. The germline gives CDR1 MDHEN, CDR2 SYDVKM. J was trimmed by 10 bases and V by 2 bases; bases with no gene match: 9. For the CDR3, the DNA is TGTGCCAGCAGTTTACTGCAGGGGGCCGAGGCAGCTTTCTTT. Protein product: CASSLLQGAEAAFF.

The chain joins TRBV28 to TRBJ2-7; 12 nucleotides match TRBD1. The germline V gene has CDR1 MDHEN and CDR2 SYDVKM. CDR3 size: 15 residues. V shed 5 bases, J shed 3 bases, and the junction held 5 bases outside the gene matches. CDR3 DNA: TGTGCCAGCAGTCCCGGGACAGGGGGCCGCTACGAGCAGTACTTC. This gives the protein CASSPGTGGRYEQYF. The full variable domain, its missing parts supplied by reference TRBV28 and TRBJ2-7, is DVKVTQSSRYLVKRTGEKVFLECVQDMDHENMFWYRQDPGLGLRLIYFSYDVKMKEKGDIPEGYSVSREKKERFSLILESASTNQTSMYLCASSPGTGGRYEQYFGPGTRLTVT.